This TCR beta chain is drawn from a study of beta chain features in type 1 diabetes listed by TCRdb under 2018. For the study in its entirety: Mean age, gender distribution, total cell number and subset yield were not different between patients and healthy donors. A total of 85 million to 140 million sorted cells were examined across all samples, and the number of cells per subset was strongly correlated with RNA yield. The study compared TCRB repertoires of sorted circulating CD4+ T cell subsets between recently diagnosed type 1 diabetes patients and matched healthy donors. Regulatory and stem cell-like memory subsets were obtained from only 8 patients and about eight healthy donors, while naive and central memory subsets were obtained from all 28 donors.

Broad study findings and their caveats: Shorter templates might have been favored by PCR, but patient and control samples were amplified and corrected together, so both groups would have been affected equally by any skew. Sequencing cDNA rather than genomic DNA could over-represent highly expressing activated cells, although activation and CD3 levels did not differ between groups. Because small numbers of individuals were included in the HLA sub-analyses, any influence of HLA type on TCRB rearrangement was left unresolved. Naive, central memory and regulatory TCRB repertoires appeared more similar among patients than among healthy donors. Fewer insertions and more nucleotide deletions at VDJ recombination sites were observed in patients with type 1 diabetes, implying thymic rearrangement abnormalities. In all four CD4+ subsets, TCRB CDR3 length was moderately but significantly shorter in type 1 diabetes patients.

Each donor gave one peripheral blood draw, averaging roughly 0.11 L, which was collected into heparinised tubes. Using a panel that included CD45RO, CCR7, CD25, CD127, CD95 and CD27, naive, central memory, regulatory and stem cell-like memory CD4+ T cells were sorted on a BD FACSAria II. Every sorted population had a purity above 95%. PBMCs were separated immediately by Lymphoprep density gradient centrifugation and were stained directly, without being cultured. So that batch effects would be minimized, each experiment stained and sorted samples in pairs, pairing one healthy donor with one patient. The High Capacity cDNA Reverse Transcription Kit was used to reverse transcribe all of the isolated RNA, meaning that expressed TCRB transcripts were what got sequenced. Deep immunoSEQ sequencing was performed on naive, central memory and regulatory T cell samples, with an average of about 3.6 million total reads per sample. After sorted cells were lysed in RLT buffer, RNA was extracted with DNase-treated RNeasy Micro or Mini kits, with the choice depending on cell number. Each cell subset was processed separately to prevent cross-contamination, with patient and healthy donor samples processed together. Using the immunoSEQ multiplex PCR, TCRB sequences were amplified from cDNA into 87-bp fragments spanning the CDR3 region. Amplicons were sequenced on the Illumina HiSeq platform. Regarding the original processing steps: Synthetic template baselines were used to correct PCR bias computationally, reads within Hamming distance 2 were collapsed together, and singletons that could not be merged were discarded. Reads were aligned against IMGT to assign V, D and J genes, CDR3 length and insertions or deletions at six rearrangement sites. Within each subset, clonotype counts were normalized to sorted cell number, after which true diversity and Gini coefficients were computed with the tcR R package. Repertoire sharing was quantified using the overlap coefficient calculated on TCRB nucleotide sequences. Out-of-frame TCRB sequences from naive cells were analyzed as a proxy for the pre-selection repertoire. TCRdb limited this immuneACCESS table to in-frame rearrangements with V and J called. A share of clones is missing; checked studies link under half to unresolved V genes, and the rest is unexplained. V, J and clone size are those of that table, while D and trimming were read from the DNA. The table for this sample lists hundreds of thousands of clones; approximately 14% of them were counted only once. The leading ten clones occupy around 0.016% of the sample.

Regarding this clone: Which antigen it targets is not known. The record has no base qualities; no much larger clone is one base away.

From the cysteine up to the phenylalanine, the CDR3 has a length of 12 residues. The retained sequence is limited to the CDR3, 36 bases, with the frame set at the first base. Trimming removed 6 bases from V and 9 bases from J, leaving 14 bases between the germline ends. From a lookup of the germline V gene, CDR1 and CDR2 are MNHEY and SVGAGI. The source is a man aged 25 to 45 with type 1 diabetes. The chain links TRBV6-5 with TRBJ1-1, with the D segment identity uncertain. The sequenced sample was naive CD4+ T cells from blood. The cell subset or site label, read with the paper, signifies: true naive CD4+ T cells. The CDR3 in this case is CASRSRRLQAFF. The bases read TGTGCCAGCAGGTCTAGACGGCTCCAAGCTTTCTTT.